A selection of T cell receptor beta chains follows, all from one sample in a study of human T cells and chemical hapten exposure. MiXCR, run by TCRdb on the RACE reads, gives a single entry per CDR3 protein. The sample holds around 57,000 distinct CDR3 sequences, about 10% seen once. The sequencing used whole blood, collected in connection with sensitization to the hapten diphenylcyclopropenone (DPC). The receptors were gathered from a middle-aged woman with alopecia areata. Some clones in this sample may be carry-over from other donors' samples. Each CDR3 is given with its conserved first and last residue. The order of the fields is J gene, clone size, V gene, D gene, CDR3 protein, CDR3 DNA. A D gene is named only where the DNA matches it firmly. Clone size is not always given. Where it is, it says once, few, many or a class for expanded clones.

TRBJ2-1 | many | TRBV29-1 | - | CSVPPKRDEQFF | TGCAGCGTTCCCCCTAAAAGGGATGAGCAGTTCTTC
TRBJ2-3 | few | TRBV2 | - | CASISSGVAWDTQYF | TGTGCCAGCATTTCTTCGGGAGTGGCCTGGGATACGCAGTATTTT
TRBJ2-3 | - | TRBV5-4 | TRBD2 | CASSLGLAASTDTQYF | TGTGCCAGCAGCTTGGGTCTAGCGGCCAGCACAGATACGCAGTATTTT
TRBJ1-5 | many | TRBV29-1 | - | CSAWEGGRQPQHF | TGCAGCGCATGGGAGGGGGGGCGTCAGCCCCAGCATTTT
TRBJ1-1 | once | TRBV29-1 | - | CSVESQENTEAFF | TGCAGCGTTGAATCACAGGAGAACACTGAAGCTTTCTTT
TRBJ2-7 | once | TRBV19 | - | CASSIAGTSEYEQYF | TGTGCCAGTAGTATAGCCGGGACTTCTGAGTACGAGCAGTACTTC
TRBJ2-7 | - | TRBV4-1 | TRBD2 | CASSSGLAGRPFYEQYF | TGCGCCAGCAGCTCGGGACTAGCGGGAAGACCCTTCTACGAGCAGTACTTC
TRBJ1-1 | few | TRBV6-5 | - | CASSSHTVNTEAFF | TGTGCCAGCAGTTCTCATACAGTAAACACTGAAGCTTTCTTT
TRBJ1-1 | - | TRBV5-4 | - | CASSLGQAVPTEAFF | TGTGCCAGCAGCTTGGGCCAGGCGGTCCCGACTGAAGCTTTCTTT
TRBJ1-6 | - | TRBV2 | - | CASSEGGTYNSPLHF | TGTGCCAGCAGTGAGGGTGGGACCTATAATTCACCCCTCCACTTT
TRBJ2-7 | few | TRBV20-1 | TRBD2 | CSARVSGRQEQYF | TGCAGTGCTAGAGTCAGCGGGAGGCAGGAGCAGTACTTC
TRBJ1-1 | - | TRBV11-2 | - | CASSLTDSNTEAFF | TGTGCCAGCAGCTTGACAGATTCGAACACTGAAGCTTTCTTT
TRBJ2-5 | few | TRBV10-1 | - | CASSELLGETQYF | TGCGCCAGCAGTGAGTTATTGGGCGAGACCCAGTACTTC
TRBJ1-1 | few | TRBV7-3 | - | CASSFERNTEAFF | TGTGCCAGCAGCTTCGAAAGGAACACTGAAGCTTTCTTT
TRBJ2-5 | few | TRBV11-3 | - | CASSLRGTEETQYF | TGTGCCAGCAGCTTAAGAGGGACGGAAGAGACCCAGTACTTC
TRBJ2-7 | - | TRBV27 | TRBD1 | CASSLYGTEAYEQYF | TGTGCCAGCAGTTTATACGGGACAGAAGCCTACGAGCAGTACTTC
TRBJ2-7 | many | TRBV30 | - | CAWSPEYEQYF | TGTGCCTGGAGTCCAGAGTACGAGCAGTACTTC
TRBJ2-3 | - | TRBV27 | - | CASSLSVPTDTQYF | TGTGCCAGCAGTTTATCGGTCCCCACAGATACGCAGTATTTT
TRBJ1-1 | few | TRBV7-6 | - | CASSLTRGTEAFF | TGTGCCAGCAGCTTAACGCGGGGGACTGAAGCTTTCTTT
TRBJ1-2 | many | TRBV30 | TRBD1 | CAWSFGQGNYGYTF | TGTGCCTGGAGTTTTGGACAGGGTAACTATGGCTACACCTTC
TRBJ2-3 | many | TRBV28 | - | CASSSRSGGVSDTQYF | TGTGCCAGCAGTTCCCGAAGCGGTGGGGTCTCAGATACGCAGTATTTT
TRBJ2-1 | many | TRBV2 | - | CAISGTPPYNEQFF | TGTGCCATATCCGGGACCCCACCCTACAATGAGCAGTTCTTC
TRBJ2-7 | many | TRBV6-2/TRBV6-3 | TRBD1 | CASSLPPGTGTHEQYF | TGTGCCAGCAGCTTGCCACCCGGGACAGGGACCCACGAGCAGTACTTC